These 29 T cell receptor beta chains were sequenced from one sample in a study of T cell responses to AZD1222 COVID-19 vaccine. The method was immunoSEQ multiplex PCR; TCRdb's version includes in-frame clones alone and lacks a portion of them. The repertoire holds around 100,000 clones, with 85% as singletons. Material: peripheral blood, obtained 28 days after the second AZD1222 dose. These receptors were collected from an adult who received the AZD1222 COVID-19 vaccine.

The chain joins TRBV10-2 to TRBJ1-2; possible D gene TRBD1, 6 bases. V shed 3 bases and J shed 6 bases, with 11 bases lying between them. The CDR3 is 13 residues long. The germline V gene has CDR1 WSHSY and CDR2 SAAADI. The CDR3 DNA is TGCGCCAGCAGTGACGGGGGGCGCGATGGCTACACCTTC. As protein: CASSDGGRDGYTF.

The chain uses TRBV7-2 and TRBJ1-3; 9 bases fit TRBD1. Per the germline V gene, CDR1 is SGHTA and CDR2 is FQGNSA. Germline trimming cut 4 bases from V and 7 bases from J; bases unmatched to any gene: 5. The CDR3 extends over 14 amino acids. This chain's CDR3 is CASSSTGGLNTIYF. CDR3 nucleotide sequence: TGTGCCAGCAGCTCCACAGGGGGCCTGAACACCATATATTTT.

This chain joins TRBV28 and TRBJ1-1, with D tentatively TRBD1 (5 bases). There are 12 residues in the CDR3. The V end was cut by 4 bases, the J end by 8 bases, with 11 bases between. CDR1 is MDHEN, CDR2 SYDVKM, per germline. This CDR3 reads CASSYQTVEAFF. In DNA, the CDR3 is TGTGCCAGCAGTTACCAGACAGTCGAAGCTTTCTTT.

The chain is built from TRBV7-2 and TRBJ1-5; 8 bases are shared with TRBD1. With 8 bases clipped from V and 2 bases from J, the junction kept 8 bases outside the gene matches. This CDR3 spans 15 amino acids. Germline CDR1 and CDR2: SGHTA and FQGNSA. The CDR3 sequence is CASCPGGAGNQPQHF. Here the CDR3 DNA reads TGTGCCAGCTGCCCAGGGGGCGCGGGCAATCAGCCCCAGCATTTT.

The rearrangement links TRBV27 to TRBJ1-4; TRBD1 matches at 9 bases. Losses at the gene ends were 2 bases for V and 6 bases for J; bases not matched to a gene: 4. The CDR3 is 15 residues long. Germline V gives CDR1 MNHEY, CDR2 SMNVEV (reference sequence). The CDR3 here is CASSLRDRDHEKLFF. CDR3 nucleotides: TGTGCCAGCAGTTTACGGGACAGGGATCATGAAAAACTGTTTTTT.

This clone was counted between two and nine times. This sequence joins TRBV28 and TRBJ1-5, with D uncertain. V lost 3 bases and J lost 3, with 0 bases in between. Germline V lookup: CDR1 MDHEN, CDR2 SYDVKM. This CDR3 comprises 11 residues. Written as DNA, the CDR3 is TGTGCCAGCAGTTTCAATCAGCCCCAGCATTTT. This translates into CASSFNQPQHF.

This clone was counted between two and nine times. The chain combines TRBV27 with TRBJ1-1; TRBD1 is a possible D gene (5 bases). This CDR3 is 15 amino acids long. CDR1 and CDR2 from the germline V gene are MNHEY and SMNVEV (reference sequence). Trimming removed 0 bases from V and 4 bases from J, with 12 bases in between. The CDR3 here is CASSLSPTGTTEAFF. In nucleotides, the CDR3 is TGTGCCAGCAGTTTATCCCCCACGGGGACCACTGAAGCTTTCTTT.

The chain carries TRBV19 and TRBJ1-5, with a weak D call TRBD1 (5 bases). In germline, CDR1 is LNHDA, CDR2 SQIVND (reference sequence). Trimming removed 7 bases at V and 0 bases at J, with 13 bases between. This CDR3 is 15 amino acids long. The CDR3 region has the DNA TGTGCCAGTATTTACAGGAGCAATAGCAATCAGCCCCAGCATTTT. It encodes CASIYRSNSNQPQHF. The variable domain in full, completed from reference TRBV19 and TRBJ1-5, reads DGGITQSPKYLFRKEGQNVTLSCEQNLNHDAMYWYRQDPGQGLRLIYYSQIVNDFQKGDIAEGYSVSREKKESFPLTVTSAQKNPTAFYLCASIYRSNSNQPQHFGDGTRLSIL.

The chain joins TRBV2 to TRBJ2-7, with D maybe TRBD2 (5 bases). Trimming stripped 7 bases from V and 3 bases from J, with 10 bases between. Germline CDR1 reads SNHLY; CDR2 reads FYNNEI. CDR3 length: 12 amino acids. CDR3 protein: CASTREGYEQYF. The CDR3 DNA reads TGTGCCAGCACCCGAGAGGGCTACGAGCAGTACTTC.

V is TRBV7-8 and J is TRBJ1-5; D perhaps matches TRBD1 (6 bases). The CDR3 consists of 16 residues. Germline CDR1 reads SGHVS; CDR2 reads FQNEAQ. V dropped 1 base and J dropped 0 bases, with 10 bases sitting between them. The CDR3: CASSLDQGYSNQPQHF. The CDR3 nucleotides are TGTGCCAGCAGCTTAGATCAGGGGTATAGCAATCAGCCCCAGCATTTT.

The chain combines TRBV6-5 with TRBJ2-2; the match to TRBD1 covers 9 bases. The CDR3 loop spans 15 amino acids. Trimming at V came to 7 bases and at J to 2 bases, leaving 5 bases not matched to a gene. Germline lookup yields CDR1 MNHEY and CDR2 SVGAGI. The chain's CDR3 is CASNNRGPNTGELFF. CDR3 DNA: TGTGCCAGCAATAACAGGGGGCCTAACACCGGGGAGCTGTTTTTT.

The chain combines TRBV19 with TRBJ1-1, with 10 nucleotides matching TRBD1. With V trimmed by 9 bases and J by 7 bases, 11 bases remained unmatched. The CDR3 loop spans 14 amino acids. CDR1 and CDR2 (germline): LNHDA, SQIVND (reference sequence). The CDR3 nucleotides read TGTGCCAGCTTGACAGGGGGCGTTATGAATGAAGCTTTCTTT. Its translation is CASLTGGVMNEAFF.

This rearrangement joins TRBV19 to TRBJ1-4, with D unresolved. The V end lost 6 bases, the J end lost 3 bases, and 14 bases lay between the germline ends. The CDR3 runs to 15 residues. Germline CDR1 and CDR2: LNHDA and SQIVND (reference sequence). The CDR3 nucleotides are TGTGCCAGTAGAAATAGACGGGAGGCTAATGAAAAACTGTTTTTT. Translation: CASRNRREANEKLFF.

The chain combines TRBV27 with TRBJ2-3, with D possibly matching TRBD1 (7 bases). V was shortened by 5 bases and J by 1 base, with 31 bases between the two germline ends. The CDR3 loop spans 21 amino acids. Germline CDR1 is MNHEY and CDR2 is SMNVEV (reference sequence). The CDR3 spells CASSLRRPRGYGREGTDTQYF. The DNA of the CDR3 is TGTGCCAGCAGTCTCAGGCGTCCCAGGGGGTATGGGCGGGAAGGCACAGATACGCAGTATTTT.

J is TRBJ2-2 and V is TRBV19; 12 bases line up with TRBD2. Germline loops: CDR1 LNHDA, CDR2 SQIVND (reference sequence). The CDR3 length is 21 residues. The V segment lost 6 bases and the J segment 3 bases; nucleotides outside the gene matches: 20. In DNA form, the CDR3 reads TGTGCCAGTAGACCACCATATCTAGCGGGAGGGCCTAAGGGACACACCGGGGAGCTGTTTTTT. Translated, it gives CASRPPYLAGGPKGHTGELFF. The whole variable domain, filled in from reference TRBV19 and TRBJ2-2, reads DGGITQSPKYLFRKEGQNVTLSCEQNLNHDAMYWYRQDPGQGLRLIYYSQIVNDFQKGDIAEGYSVSREKKESFPLTVTSAQKNPTAFYLCASRPPYLAGGPKGHTGELFFGEGSRLTVL.

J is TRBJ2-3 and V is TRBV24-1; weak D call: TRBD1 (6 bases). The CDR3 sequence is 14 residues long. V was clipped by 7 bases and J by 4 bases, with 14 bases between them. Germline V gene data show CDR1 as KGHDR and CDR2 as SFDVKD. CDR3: CATSDNQGPDTQYF. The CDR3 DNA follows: TGTGCCACCAGCGATAATCAGGGGCCAGATACGCAGTATTTT.

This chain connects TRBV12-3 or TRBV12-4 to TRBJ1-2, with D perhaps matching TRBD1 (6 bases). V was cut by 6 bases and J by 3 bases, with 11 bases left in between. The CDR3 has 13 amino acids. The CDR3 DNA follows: TGTGCCAGCAGGGATACAGGGTACTATGGCTACACCTTC. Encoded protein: CASRDTGYYGYTF.

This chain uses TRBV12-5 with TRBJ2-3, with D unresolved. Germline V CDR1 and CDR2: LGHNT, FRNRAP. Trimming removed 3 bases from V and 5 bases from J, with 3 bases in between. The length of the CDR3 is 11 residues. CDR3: CASGLLDTQYF. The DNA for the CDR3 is TGTGCTAGTGGTTTATTAGATACGCAGTATTTT.

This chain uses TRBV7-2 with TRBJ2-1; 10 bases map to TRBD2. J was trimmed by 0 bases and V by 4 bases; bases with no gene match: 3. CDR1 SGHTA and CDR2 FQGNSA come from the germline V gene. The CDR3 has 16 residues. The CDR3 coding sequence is TGTGCCAGCAGCTGGGCTAGCGGGGGCTCCTACAATGAGCAGTTCTTC. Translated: CASSWASGGSYNEQFF.

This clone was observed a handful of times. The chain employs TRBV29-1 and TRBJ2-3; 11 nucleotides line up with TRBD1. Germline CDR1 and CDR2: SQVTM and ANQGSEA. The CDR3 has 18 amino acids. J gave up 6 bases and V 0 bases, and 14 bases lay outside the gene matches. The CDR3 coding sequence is TGCAGCGTTGAAGATCTTCAAGGGACAGGGGGTATAGTGGATACGCAGTATTTT. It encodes CSVEDLQGTGGIVDTQYF.

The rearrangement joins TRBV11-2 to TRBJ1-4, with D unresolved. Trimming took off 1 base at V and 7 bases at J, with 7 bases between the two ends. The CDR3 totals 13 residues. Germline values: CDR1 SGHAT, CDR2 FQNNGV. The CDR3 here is CASSLAASEKLFF. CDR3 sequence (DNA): TGTGCCAGCAGCTTAGCGGCAAGTGAAAAACTGTTTTTT.

The CDR3 sequence: CASSVEEGRRDIQYF. As DNA, the CDR3 is TGTGCCAGCAGCGTAGAGGAAGGGAGGAGAGACATTCAGTACTTC. The chain combines TRBV9 with TRBJ2-4; tentative D call: TRBD2 (6 bases). V lost 0 bases and J lost 8, with 15 bases in between. There are 15 residues in the CDR3. Germline loops: CDR1 SGDLS, CDR2 YYNGEE. The full variable domain, rest sourced from reference TRBV9 and TRBJ2-4, is DSGVTQTPKHLITATGQRVTLRCSPRSGDLSVYWYQQSLDQGLQFLIQYYNGEERAKGNILERFSAQQFPDLHSELNLSSLELGDSALYFCASSVEEGRRDIQYFGAGTRLSVL.

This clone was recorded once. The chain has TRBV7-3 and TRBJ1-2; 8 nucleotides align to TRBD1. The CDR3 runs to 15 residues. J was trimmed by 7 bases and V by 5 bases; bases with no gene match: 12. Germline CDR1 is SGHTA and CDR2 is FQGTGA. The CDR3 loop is CASSASQGALSGYTF. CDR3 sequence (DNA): TGTGCCAGCAGCGCCAGTCAGGGGGCGTTAAGTGGCTACACCTTC. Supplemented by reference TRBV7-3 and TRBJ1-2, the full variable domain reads GAGVSQTPSNKVTEKGKYVELRCDPISGHTALYWYRQSLGQGPEFLIYFQGTGAADDSGLPNDRFFAVRPEGSVSTLKIQRTERGDSAVYLCASSASQGALSGYTFGSGTRLTVV.

The CDR3 DNA reads TGTGCCAGCAGCTTAAGACGGGCTCTTTTCTCCTACGAGCAGTACTTC. Its translation is CASSLRRALFSYEQYF. The chain uses TRBV5-6 and TRBJ2-7; D is unresolved. The CDR3 runs to 16 residues. V lost 2 bases and J 0 bases, leaving 15 bases between the germline ends. Germline lookup yields CDR1 SGHDT and CDR2 YYEEEE. The full variable domain, rest sourced from reference TRBV5-6 and TRBJ2-7, is DAGVTQSPTHLIKTRGQQVTLRCSPKSGHDTVSWYQQALGQGPQFIFQYYEEEERQRGNFPDRFSGHQFPNYSSELNVNALLLGDSALYLCASSLRRALFSYEQYFGPGTRLTVT.

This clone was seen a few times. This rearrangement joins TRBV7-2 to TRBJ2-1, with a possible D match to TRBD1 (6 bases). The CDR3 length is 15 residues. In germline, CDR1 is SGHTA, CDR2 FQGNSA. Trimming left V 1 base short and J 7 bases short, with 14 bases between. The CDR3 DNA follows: TGTGCCAGCAGCTTAGATTGGACAGTTAGTAATGAGCAGTTCTTC. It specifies CASSLDWTVSNEQFF.

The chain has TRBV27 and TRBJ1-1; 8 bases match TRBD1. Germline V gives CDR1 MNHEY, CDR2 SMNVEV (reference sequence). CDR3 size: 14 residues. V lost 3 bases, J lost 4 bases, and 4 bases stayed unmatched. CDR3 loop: CASSLQGAGTEAFF. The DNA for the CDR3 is TGTGCCAGCAGTTTGCAGGGGGCAGGCACTGAAGCTTTCTTT.

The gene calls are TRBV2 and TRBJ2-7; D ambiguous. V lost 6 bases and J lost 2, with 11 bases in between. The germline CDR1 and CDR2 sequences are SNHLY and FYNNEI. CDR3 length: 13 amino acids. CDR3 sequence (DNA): TGTGCCAGCAGGCCTCAGACCCCCTACGAGCAGTACTTC. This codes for CASRPQTPYEQYF.

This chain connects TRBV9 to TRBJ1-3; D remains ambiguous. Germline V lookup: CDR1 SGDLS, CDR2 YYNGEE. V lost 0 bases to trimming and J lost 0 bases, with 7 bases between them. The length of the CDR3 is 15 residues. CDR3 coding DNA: TGTGCCAGCAGCGTAGCTTCATACTCTGGAAACACCATATATTTT. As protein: CASSVASYSGNTIYF.

The CDR3 bases are TGTGCCAGCATCTTCAGGGAAGGCAATCAGCCCCAGCATTTT. It translates to CASIFREGNQPQHF. The chain recombines TRBV6-6 with TRBJ1-5, with a possible D match to TRBD1 (5 bases). V was clipped by 7 bases and J by 2 bases, with 12 bases between them. Germline assignment: CDR1 MNHNY and CDR2 SVGAGI (reference sequence). The CDR3 has 14 amino acids.